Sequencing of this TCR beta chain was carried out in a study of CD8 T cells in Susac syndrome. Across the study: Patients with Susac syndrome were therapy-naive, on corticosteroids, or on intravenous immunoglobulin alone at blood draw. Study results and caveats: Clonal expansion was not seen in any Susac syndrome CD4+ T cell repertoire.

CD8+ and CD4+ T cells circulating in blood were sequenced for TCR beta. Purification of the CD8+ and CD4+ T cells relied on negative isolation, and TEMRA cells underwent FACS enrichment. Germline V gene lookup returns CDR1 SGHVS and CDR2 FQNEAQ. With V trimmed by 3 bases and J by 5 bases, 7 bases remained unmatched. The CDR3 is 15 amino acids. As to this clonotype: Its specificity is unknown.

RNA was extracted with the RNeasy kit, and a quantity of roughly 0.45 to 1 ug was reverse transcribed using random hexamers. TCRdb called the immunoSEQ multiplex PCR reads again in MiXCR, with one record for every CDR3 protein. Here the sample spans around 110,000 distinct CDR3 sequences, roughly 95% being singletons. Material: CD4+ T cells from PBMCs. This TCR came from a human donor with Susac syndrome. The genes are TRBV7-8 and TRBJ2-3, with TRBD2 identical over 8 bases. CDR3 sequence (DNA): TGTGCCAGCAGCTTCTCGGGAGGGCCAGTAGATACGCAGTATTTT. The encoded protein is CASSFSGGPVDTQYF.